These 5 T cell receptor beta chains were sequenced from one sample in a study of T-cell reconstitution after alpha-beta-depleted transplantation in children. Preparation of the TCRbeta library used unique molecular identifiers. MiXCR, applied by TCRdb to the PCR reads, yields one record per CDR3 protein. The sample has fewer than 550,000 distinct CDR3 sequences, over 9.5% seen once. The sequences come from PBMCs, mostly from graft donor cells, collected 180 days after TCRalphabeta/CD19-depleted stem cell transplant. These receptors all come from a female patient aged 2-15 years who had a stem cell transplant for aplastic anemia, so the T cells may come from the graft donor.

This sequence joins TRBV29-1 and TRBJ1-1; TRBD1 aligns across 7 bases. Germline V gene lookup returns CDR1 SQVTM and CDR2 ANQGSEA. The CDR3 is 13 amino acids. Losses at the gene ends were 6 bases for V and 1 base for J; bases not matched to a gene: 5. CDR3 in amino acids: CSVSRQGNTEAFF. The CDR3 DNA sequence: TGCAGCGTCTCGAGACAGGGGAACACTGAAGCTTTCTTT.

About this clonotype: A much larger clone is a single base away; this may be a read error. V gene TRBV7-7 combines with J gene TRBJ2-1, with 14 bases matching TRBD2. The CDR3 covers 17 residues. Germline CDR1 and CDR2: SSHAT and FNYEAQ (reference sequence). The CDR3 bases are TGTGCCATCAGCTTAGAGGGGGGACTAGCGGGAGTTCATGAGCAGTTCTTC. Protein sequence: CAISLEGGLAGVHEQFF.

This clonotype was counted ten times or more. The V call is TRBV20-1, the J call TRBJ2-7; 9 bases map to TRBD2. The CDR3 is made up of 14 amino acids. The ends lost 0 bases at V and 3 bases at J; junction bases unmatched: 3. CDR1 and CDR2 from the germline V gene are DFQATT and SNEGSKA (reference sequence). The CDR3 loop is CSARDPLAGYEQYF. CDR3 DNA sequence: TGCAGTGCTAGAGATCCACTAGCGGGCTACGAGCAGTACTTC.

In its sample, this clonotype was seen a few times. The rearrangement uses TRBV7-2 and TRBJ2-7; the D gene is possibly TRBD2 (6 bases). CDR3 length equals 12 residues. Germline CDR1 and CDR2: SGHTA and FQGNSA. Deletions cut 0 bases from V and 7 bases from J, with 7 bases between. The CDR3 nucleotides read TGTGCCAGCAGCTTAGCGGGGAGGGAGCAGTACTTC. This codes for CASSLAGREQYF.

In this sample, this clonotype turned up a few times. The J gene is TRBJ2-7, the V gene TRBV12-3 or TRBV12-4; 7 bases map to TRBD1. Germline trimming cut 8 bases from V and 2 bases from J; bases unmatched to any gene: 6. The CDR3 covers 13 residues. The CDR3 DNA reads TGTGCCAGCGGAAACAGGGGCCCCTACGAGCAGTACTTC. Its translation is CASGNRGPYEQYF.